This note documents a single T cell receptor beta chain sequence. Its antigen remains unidentified. No base-level quality is on record; no much larger clone is a single base apart. From its cysteine to its phenylalanine, the CDR3 spans 13 amino acids. Just the 39-base CDR3 DNA is kept, in frame starting at base 1. V and J lose 2 bases and 0 bases, and a span of 8 bases separates them. The CDR1 and CDR2 encoded by the germline V gene (reference sequence) are DFQATT and SNEGSKA. The entry originates in a study of regulatory T cells in long-lasting Graves disease listed by TCRdb under 2021. A note on the overall study: Newly diagnosed Graves' disease patients had taken antithyroid drugs for less than 3 months. Persistent Graves' disease patients were compared with newly diagnosed Graves' disease patients by peripheral blood TCR sequencing and RNA sequencing. A total of around 35 samples underwent TCR sequencing, from about 13 patients with persistent Graves' disease and about 20 patients with newly diagnosed Graves' disease. The study was conducted in China and was registered as a clinical trial. The study at large found these results: Only the TCR beta chain was sequenced and analyzed. Because the primary lesion, thyroid tissue, could not be accessed, the study looked at peripheral blood alone. Preferential use of TRBV28, TRBJ1-2 and TRBJ2-5 was observed in persistent disease, whereas TRBV20-1 and TRBJ2-1 were favored in newly diagnosed disease. Compared with newly diagnosed patients, patients with persistent Graves' disease had lower TCR Shannon entropy and fewer highly expanded clones, which suggests clonal expansion. Persistent patients shared more public clonotypes among themselves (approximately 2,500) than newly diagnosed patients did (over 950). The authors noted that the small sample size was a limitation that may lower accuracy.

Receptor libraries were prepared by multiplex PCR. The sequencer was an Illumina HiSeq 4000. CDR3 regions were amplified by Arm-PCR with iRepertoire HTBI primers to construct TCR beta libraries. Before sequencing, the PCR products went through gel purification. The source study handled its data this way. Gene usage analysis of CDR3 amino acid clonotypes relied on the approximately 60 TRBV and 15 or so TRBJ segments identified across samples. COPE and FqMerger were used to merge the filtered high-quality paired reads into contigs. Contigs were aligned with BLAST to IMGT TRBV, TRBD and TRBJ reference genes, and CDR3 was defined per IMGT. Any clonotype with a frequency above 0.1% was counted as a highly expanded clone. Repertoire diversity was measured by Shannon entropy, and V-J evenness by the Gini coefficient. A clonotype found in more than one individual was treated as public. TCRdb took the public reads, trimmed them with fastp at Q25, ran MiXCR for clone calling and kept in-frame beta chains. Each entry is one CDR3 protein sequence, shown with its most common DNA and genes. The V and J calls and clone size come from TCRdb's table, not from the authors' own analysis. This sample comprises roughly 610,000 distinct CDR3 sequences, roughly 16% of them detected only once. Around 11% of the sample goes to the ten largest clones.

Interpreted using the paper, the time point label stands for: newly diagnosed GD, antithyroid drugs for less than 3 months. For both TCR sequencing and RNA sequencing, RNA was extracted from PBMCs using TRIzol. The diagnosis of Graves' disease followed American Thyroid Association guidelines. Patients were recruited from an endocrinology department in Xi'an, China. Each patient gave approximately 9.7 milliliters of peripheral blood, collected in an EDTA anticoagulant tube. Ficoll Paque Plus density gradient separation was used to isolate PBMCs, and no further T cell sorting was performed. An Agilent 2100 Bioanalyzer and agarose gel were used to assess RNA quality, and a NanoDrop 2000 was used to measure RNA concentration. Separately, the same data were catalogued under a study of T cells in Graves' hyperthyroidism and ophthalmopathy. The second publication reports: Stable Graves' hyperthyroidism was defined as the absence of progression to ophthalmopathy over 18 months of follow-up. Hyperthyroidism patients were newly diagnosed, had a disease duration of under 2 months, and were aged 18 to 65 years. Exclusion was applied to patients with uncontrolled infections, other autoimmune diseases, pregnancy or lactation. Diagnoses relied on clinical symptoms, serum thyroxine and TRAb, thyroid ultrasound and orbital computed tomography. A first-round RT-PCR of the TCR CDR3 used the HTBI primer set with the Qiagen OneStep RT-PCR kit. Blood samples also contained most of the expanded thyroid clonotypes (frequency above 0.001), which suggests that blood repertoires may reflect thyroid immune responses. Ophthalmopathy was separated from stable hyperthyroidism by a 13 V-J signature model, with approximately 85% sensitivity and roughly 81% specificity obtained in cross-validation and 80%/75% obtained in testing. In validation, progression to ophthalmopathy was predicted by the model with 70% to 71% sensitivity and 72.22% specificity, a median of approximately 6.5 months before onset. TCR V-J signatures able to tell the groups apart were searched for in a discovery cohort of 95 to 100 patients, of whom over 40 had Graves' ophthalmopathy and roughly 58 had stable Graves' hyperthyroidism. Whether ophthalmopathy could be predicted prospectively was tested in an independent validation cohort made up of roughly 19 hyperthyroidism patients plus 17 patients who later progressed to ophthalmopathy. The 100 or so discovery patients were divided at random into training and test sets in a 7:3 ratio. Thyroid tissue and blood T-cell repertoires from about six Graves' hyperthyroidism patients were also compared in the study. Following sampling, methimazole starting at 30 mg daily was given to hyperthyroidism patients, and high-dose intravenous methylprednisolone was given to ophthalmopathy patients. A second multiplex PCR round built the libraries, followed by size selection and purification. Libraries were sequenced paired-end with 100 bp reads on an Illumina HiSeq2000. SOAPnuke was used to process the raw data, throwing out any read that contained adapters or uncalled bases, had a mean Phred below 15, or lacked an exact constant-primer or identifier match. High-quality paired reads were merged with COPE v1.2.5, and unique nucleotide sequences were defined as clonotypes. MiTCR v1.1 was used to align clonotypes to the IMGT TRBV, TRBD and TRBJ reference segments. Analysis was restricted to V-J combinations with a frequency above 0.0001, which covered roughly 99% of repertoires. The TCS score was defined as the ratio of F50 (clonal expansion) to E x V (chaos), calculated using BLOSUM62-based TCRdist between CDR3 peptides within each V-J. Welch's t-statistics and random forest reduced several hundred V-J features to 10 to 15, which were used in a naive Bayes classifier (R e1071). Sample size was not statistically predetermined, and investigators were not blinded to group allocation. According to the paper, TCR Vbeta CDR3 sequencing was carried out on about 140 peripheral blood samples, which came from over 40 ophthalmopathy, roughly 75 hyperthyroidism and roughly 17 progressor patients.

This sample comprised peripheral blood mononuclear cells (PBMCs), obtained at new diagnosis, from a patient treated with antithyroid drugs. This clonotype was sampled from a man between 18 and 29 years old with Graves disease. Donor details come from another sample of the same person, matched by shared clones. The chain links TRBV20-1 with TRBJ2-7, with a weak D call of TRBD1 (5 bases match). Read as DNA, the sequence is TGCAGTGCTAGACTGACAGACTCCTACGAGCAGTACTTC. It translates to CSARLTDSYEQYF.